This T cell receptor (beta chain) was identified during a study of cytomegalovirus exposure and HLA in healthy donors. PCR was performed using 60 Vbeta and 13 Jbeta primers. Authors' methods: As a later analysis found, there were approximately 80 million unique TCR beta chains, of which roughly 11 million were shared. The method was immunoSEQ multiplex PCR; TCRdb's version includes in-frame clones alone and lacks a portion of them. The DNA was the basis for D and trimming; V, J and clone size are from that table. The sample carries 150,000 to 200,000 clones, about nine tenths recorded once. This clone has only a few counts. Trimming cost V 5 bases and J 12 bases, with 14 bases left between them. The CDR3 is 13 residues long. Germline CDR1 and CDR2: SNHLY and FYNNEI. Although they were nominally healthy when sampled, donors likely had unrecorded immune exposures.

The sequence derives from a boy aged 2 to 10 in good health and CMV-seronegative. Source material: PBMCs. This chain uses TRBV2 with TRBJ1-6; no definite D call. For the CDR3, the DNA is TGTGCCAGCAGTCCAGCGCCCCGGGTACCCCTCCACTTT. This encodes CASSPAPRVPLHF.